This TCR beta chain stems from a study of CD8 T cells in ankylosing spondylitis. The CDR3 is 14 residues long. V gave up 7 bases and J gave up 7 bases, with 16 bases separating them. Using its own MiXCR run on the 5' RACE reads, TCRdb lists one record per CDR3 protein. The data show a few hundred thousand distinct CDR3 sequences, 20% seen once. The sample taken for sequencing was blood, either unsorted or a sorted T cell fraction (not recorded which). This rearrangement joins TRBV12-3 or TRBV12-4 to TRBJ2-2, with D possibly matching TRBD1 (5 bases). The clonotype comes from a female donor with ankylosing spondylitis or in good health (not recorded which). CDR3 loop: CASTFTRQIGELFF. CDR3 DNA: TGTGCCAGCACCTTTACGAGACAGATCGGGGAGCTGTTTTTT.